The source of this TCR beta chain is a study of cytomegalovirus exposure and HLA in healthy donors. Study overall: Earlier results showed approximately 110 million unique TCR beta sequences derived from approximately 170 million T cells. General study findings and limits: The listing of about 150 TCR beta chains classed them as cytomegalovirus-associated. The study dropped some indistinguishable V segments, TRBV6-2 and TRBV6-3 among them.

Researchers ran the PCR with 60 Vbeta and 13 Jbeta primers. TCRdb's copy holds only in-frame clones and misses some; the assay was immunoSEQ multiplex PCR. Among 150,000 to 200,000 clones, about three quarters were seen once, and the ten largest hold over 2%. To note about this clone: Antigen unknown.

Trimming cost V 0 bases and J 5 bases, with 10 bases left between them. Germline CDR1 is GTSNPN and CDR2 is SVGIG (reference sequence). The CDR3 spans 14 residues. This chain joins TRBV30 and TRBJ2-2, with a possible D match to TRBD2 (5 bases). Sequencing was carried out using PBMCs. The receptor was derived from a female donor in good health and CMV-seronegative. The CDR3 DNA sequence: TGTGCCTGGAGTGTCGGACTGCTGACCGGGGAGCTGTTTTTT. Translated: CAWSVGLLTGELFF.